This TCR beta chain was sequenced for a study of tumor and adjacent non-tumor tissue in lung cancer. The template was RNA from unsorted bulk tissue. Many counts were recorded for this clonotype. Germline CDR1 SGHDT, CDR2 YYEEEE. The CDR3 runs to 14 residues. The V end lost 0 bases, the J end lost 6 bases, and 10 bases lay between the germline ends. TCRbeta libraries were built with three rounds of nested PCR, modified from ARM-PCR. A single record per CDR3 protein comes from TCRdb applying MiXCR to the multiplex PCR reads. The profile shows 55,000 to 75,000 distinct CDR3 sequences, roughly three fifths of them singletons.

The TCR sequence derives from a man aged 45-65 years with non-small cell lung cancer. Sequencing input: lung tumor tissue. The rearrangement joins TRBV5-6 to TRBJ2-1; D might be TRBD1 or TRBD2, each matching 5 bases. The CDR3 coding sequence is TGTGCCAGCAGCTTGGCCCTGGGGACCAATGAGCAGTTCTTC. Its translation is CASSLALGTNEQFF.